These 30 T cell receptor beta chains share one sample of origin, sequenced in a study of blood T cell repertoires in COVID-19. Generated by immunoSEQ multiplex PCR, the TCRdb table keeps only in-frame clones and is missing some. The table lists some 360,000 clones, roughly 90% of them singletons, with around 0.92% in the top ten. Sequenced sample: PBMCs or T cells enriched from blood (not recorded which). These receptors were collected from a woman aged 25 to 39 who had been exposed to COVID-19.

The V call is TRBV5-1, the J call TRBJ1-5; D ambiguous. The CDR3 length is 14 residues. The V and J ends lost 4 bases and 5 bases respectively, with 13 bases between them. CDR1 SGHRS and CDR2 YFSETQ come from the germline V gene. DNA of the CDR3: TGCGCCAGCAGCCCTACTAATCGCGATCAGCCCCAGCATTTT. Encoded protein: CASSPTNRDQPQHF.

This sequence joins TRBV6-1 and TRBJ2-1; D may be TRBD1 (6 bases). The ends were cut back, 4 bases at V and 9 bases at J, with 16 bases in the middle. The CDR3 extends over 14 amino acids. The V gene's germline CDR1 is MNHNS and CDR2 SASEGT. The CDR3 here is CASSGQQGDLEQFF. CDR3 DNA sequence: TGTGCCAGCAGTGGACAACAGGGAGATCTTGAGCAGTTCTTC.

The chain employs TRBV5-1 and TRBJ1-2; D possibly corresponds to TRBD1 (6 bases). Germline V gene sequence: CDR1 SGHRS, CDR2 YFSETQ. Trimming left V 0 bases short and J 4 bases short, with 13 bases between. CDR3 length: 15 residues. In nucleotides, the CDR3 is TGCGCCAGCAGCTTGGTGGACAGCCAGGGCTATGGCTACACCTTC. Its translation: CASSLVDSQGYGYTF.

The CDR3 nucleotides read TGTGCCACCAGTGATTTCGGGACTAGCGACAGCAGTTACAATGAGCAGTTCTTC. Translation: CATSDFGTSDSSYNEQFF. This rearrangement joins TRBV24-1 to TRBJ2-1; TRBD2 matches 10 bases. The germline V gene has CDR1 KGHDR and CDR2 SFDVKD. The length of the CDR3 is 18 residues. V lost 1 base to trimming and J lost 4 bases; unmatched junction nucleotides: 9.

This clone was recorded only once. The chain recombines TRBV10-3 with TRBJ1-2; D not resolved. The V end was cut by 6 bases, the J end by 3 bases, with 8 bases between. This CDR3 has 12 amino acids. Germline CDR1 ENHRY, CDR2 SYGVKD. The CDR3: CAIREEDYGYTF. CDR3 DNA sequence: TGTGCCATCAGGGAAGAGGACTATGGCTACACCTTC.

CDR3 nucleotides: TGTGCCAGCAGCGCCCAAGTAAATGACAGGGCACCCCTCCACTTT. It translates to CASSAQVNDRAPLHF. V gene TRBV9 combines with J gene TRBJ1-6, with 7 bases that match TRBD1. V lost 3 bases, J lost 11 bases, and 11 bases stayed unmatched. The germline CDR1 and CDR2 sequences are SGDLS and YYNGEE. The CDR3 runs 15 residues. Variable domain in full (rest from reference TRBV9 and TRBJ1-6): DSGVTQTPKHLITATGQRVTLRCSPRSGDLSVYWYQQSLDQGLQFLIQYYNGEERAKGNILERFSAQQFPDLHSELNLSSLELGDSALYFCASSAQVNDRAPLHFGNGTRLTVT.

The chain couples TRBV7-9 to TRBJ2-1, with D maybe TRBD1 (6 bases). V lost 5 bases to trimming and J lost 0 bases, with 11 bases between them. CDR3 length equals 15 residues. Germline CDR1 and CDR2: SEHNR and FQNEAQ (reference sequence). The CDR3 loop is CASSPRTVSYNEQFF. Here the CDR3 DNA reads TGTGCCAGCAGCCCCCGGACAGTCTCCTACAATGAGCAGTTCTTC.

The chain employs TRBV5-5 and TRBJ2-5, with a weak D call TRBD1 (8 bases). V was clipped by 1 base and J by 2 bases, with 12 bases between them. Germline V gene lookup returns CDR1 SGHKS and CDR2 YYEKEE (reference sequence). The CDR3 is 15 amino acids. In DNA, the CDR3 is TGTGCCAGCAGCTTGTTACAGGGGGGGCAAGAGACCCAGTACTTC. As protein: CASSLLQGGQETQYF.

This clone was detected once. The rearrangement uses TRBV2 and TRBJ2-7; 9 nucleotides line up with TRBD1. V was clipped by 7 bases and J by 2 bases; unmatched bases: 3. The length of the CDR3 is 13 residues. CDR1 and CDR2 (germline): SNHLY, FYNNEI. For the CDR3, the DNA is TGTGCCAGCAACGGACAGGGGCCCTACGAGCAGTACTTC. This encodes CASNGQGPYEQYF.

This chain joins TRBV9 and TRBJ1-4; tentatively, D is TRBD1 (5 bases). Germline lookup yields CDR1 SGDLS and CDR2 YYNGEE. V dropped 4 bases and J dropped 5 bases, with 24 bases sitting between them. This CDR3 comprises 18 residues. The CDR3 sequence: CASSNPGSGWEPNEKLFF. The CDR3 bases are TGTGCCAGCAGCAACCCAGGGAGCGGGTGGGAACCCAATGAAAAACTGTTTTTT.

The rearrangement uses TRBV29-1 and TRBJ2-3; TRBD2 might be the D (6 bases). The V end was cut by 5 bases, the J end by 5 bases, with 14 bases between. Germline values: CDR1 SQVTM, CDR2 ANQGSEA. The CDR3 covers 13 residues. The CDR3 sequence is CSVSGVGLDTQYF. In DNA form, the CDR3 reads TGCAGCGTTTCGGGAGTCGGACTAGATACGCAGTATTTT.

Only one count was recorded for this clone. The chain joins TRBV11-2 to TRBJ1-3, with D possibly TRBD1 on 5 matching bases. V lost 3 bases, J lost 4 bases, and 10 bases lay in between. The CDR3 loop spans 14 amino acids. Germline CDR1 is SGHAT and CDR2 is FQNNGV. The chain's CDR3 is CASSLAGSGNTIYF. CDR3 in DNA: TGTGCCAGCAGCTTGGCAGGGTCAGGAAACACCATATATTTT. The complete variable domain, with remaining parts taken from reference TRBV11-2 and TRBJ1-3, reads EAGVAQSPRYKIIEKRQSVAFWCNPISGHATLYWYQQILGQGPKLLIQFQNNGVVDDSQLPKDRFSAERLKGVDSTLKIQPAKLEDSAVYLCASSLAGSGNTIYFGEGSWLTVV.

The genes are TRBV29-1 and TRBJ2-3, with TRBD2 matching over 12 bases. CDR1 is SQVTM and CDR2 is ANQGSEA in the germline V gene. Trimming cost V 6 bases and J 2 bases; bases outside gene matches: 3. The CDR3 contains 14 residues. CDR3 amino acids: CSVLAGGSTDTQYF. Here the CDR3 DNA reads TGCAGCGTCCTAGCGGGAGGGTCCACAGATACGCAGTATTTT.

V usage is TRBV7-8 and J usage is TRBJ2-6; 8 bases align to TRBD2. The CDR3 totals 18 residues. Germline V CDR1 and CDR2: SGHVS, FQNEAQ. Losses at the gene ends were 4 bases for V and 2 bases for J; bases not matched to a gene: 10. The CDR3 sequence is CASSSGGLVEPGANVLTF. CDR3 coding DNA: TGTGCCAGCAGCTCCGGGGGACTAGTTGAACCTGGGGCCAACGTCCTGACTTTC.

This chain uses TRBV28 with TRBJ1-2; 8 bases fit TRBD1. V was pared by 9 bases and J by 4 bases, with 7 bases of the junction left unmatched. CDR1 MDHEN and CDR2 SYDVKM come from the germline V gene. The CDR3 runs 13 residues. In DNA form, the CDR3 reads TGTGCCAGTTCCTCAGGGGGCCTCTATGGCTACACCTTC. This codes for CASSSGGLYGYTF.

This rearrangement joins TRBV10-3 to TRBJ1-2, with TRBD1 identical over 9 bases. The junction had 2 bases not matched to a gene; V was cut back by 0 bases and J by 3 bases. This CDR3 is built from 15 residues. Germline V gene data show CDR1 as ENHRY and CDR2 as SYGVKD. The CDR3: CAISESDRGYYGYTF. CDR3 bases: TGTGCCATCAGTGAGTCGGACAGGGGTTACTATGGCTACACCTTC.

Remarks on this clone: Other nucleotide sequences from this sample produce the same CDR3. For the CDR3, the DNA is TGTGCCAGCTCACCGGGACAGGGTGCCTACAATGAGCAGTTCTTC. It specifies CASSPGQGAYNEQFF. The chain employs TRBV18 and TRBJ2-1, with TRBD1 matching 9 bases. The V and J ends lost 3 bases and 2 bases, in that order; junction bases with no gene match: 2. Germline CDR1 KGHSH, CDR2 LQKENI. The length of the CDR3 is 15 residues.

The chain is built from TRBV6-5 and TRBJ2-7, with D possibly being TRBD2 (6 bases). Trimming pared 0 bases from V and 5 bases from J, leaving 17 bases between. Germline V lookup: CDR1 MNHEY, CDR2 SVGAGI. This CDR3 contains 16 residues. The CDR3 protein is CASSYSIVEGNDEQYF. CDR3 in DNA: TGTGCCAGCAGTTACTCGATTGTGGAGGGCAATGACGAGCAGTACTTC.

The chain joins TRBV6-5 to TRBJ1-1, with a tentative D call TRBD1 (6 bases). The CDR3 has 13 amino acids. The germline V gene has CDR1 MNHEY and CDR2 SVGAGI. Trimming took 7 bases from V and 2 from J, leaving 11 bases between them. The CDR3 here is CASNRELNTEAFF. DNA of the CDR3: TGTGCCAGCAACAGGGAGTTAAACACTGAAGCTTTCTTT.

The chain employs TRBV14 and TRBJ2-7, with a possible D match to TRBD1 (5 bases). The CDR3 totals 20 residues. With 0 bases removed from V and 1 base from J, the gap between germline ends came to 25 bases. Germline CDR1 SGHDN, CDR2 FVKESK. The CDR3 DNA reads TGTGCCAGCAGCCAAGACAGGGCCCCCCTCCGAAGACCTAGTTCCTACGAGCAGTACTTC. Protein: CASSQDRAPLRRPSSYEQYF.

The J gene is TRBJ2-7, the V gene TRBV7-9; D possibly corresponds to TRBD1 (5 bases). The germline gives CDR1 SEHNR, CDR2 FQNEAQ (reference sequence). The CDR3 has 14 amino acids. V was shortened by 4 bases and J by 0 bases, with 10 bases between the two germline ends. This chain's CDR3 is CASSSRVNSYEQYF. CDR3 DNA sequence: TGTGCCAGCAGCTCCAGGGTCAACTCCTACGAGCAGTACTTC.

The J gene is TRBJ1-3, the V gene TRBV13; the D is unclear. CDR1 is PRHDT, CDR2 FYEKMQ, per germline (reference sequence). The CDR3 is made up of 14 amino acids. Deletions cut 2 bases from V and 3 bases from J, with 8 bases between. Here the CDR3 reads CASSLITGGNTIYF. The CDR3 DNA reads as TGTGCCAGCAGCTTAATTACTGGTGGAAACACCATATATTTT.

The rearrangement uses TRBV4-2 and TRBJ2-2; a possible D gene is TRBD2 (7 bases). This CDR3 region has 17 residues. The ends were cut back, 6 bases at V and 4 bases at J, with 21 bases in the middle. Germline V CDR1 and CDR2: LGHNA, YNFKEQ. CDR3: CASSLQGGGGPTGELFF. CDR3 nucleotide sequence: TGTGCCAGCAGTCTGCAAGGGGGGGGAGGGCCCACCGGGGAGCTGTTTTTT.

Comments on this clone: One end of the junction does not line up with germline, which may come from a read error. The chain carries TRBV28 and TRBJ2-1, with D possibly matching TRBD2 (6 bases). CDR1 and CDR2 from the germline V gene are MDHEN and SYDVKM. The CDR3 is 16 residues long. The CDR3 loop reads CASFSGGAFSYNERFF. DNA of the CDR3: TGTGCCAGCTTCTCTGGAGGGGCTTTCTCCTACAATGAGCGGTTCTTC.

The chain employs TRBV10-2 and TRBJ1-1; perhaps TRBD1 as D (5 bases). From germline, CDR1 is WSHSY and CDR2 SAAADI. The V and J ends lost 2 bases and 3 bases respectively, with 10 bases between them. The CDR3 consists of 14 residues. The CDR3 DNA reads as TGCGCCAGCAGTGAGGCCAGGGTTCACACTGAAGCTTTCTTT. Its translation: CASSEARVHTEAFF.

Regarding this clone: An end of the junction does not agree with germline; a read error may underlie this. The chain uses TRBV18 and TRBJ1-6; a weak D match, TRBD1 (6 bases). Germline V gives CDR1 KGHSH, CDR2 LQKENI. There are 15 residues in the CDR3. CDR3: CASTPGQNYNSPLHF. The CDR3 bases are TGTGCCAGCACACCGGGACAAAACTATAATTCACCCCTCCACTTT.

This chain links TRBV25-1 with TRBJ2-5; D not resolved. Trimming removed 7 bases at V and 0 bases at J, with 12 bases between. Germline V gives CDR1 MGHDK, CDR2 SYGVNS. This CDR3 is 14 amino acids long. The DNA of the CDR3 is TGTGCCAGCACCGGTAGCCAGTACCAAGAGACCCAGTACTTC. This gives the protein CASTGSQYQETQYF. Looking up the rest from reference TRBV25-1 and TRBJ2-5 gives the full variable domain: EADIYQTPRYLVIGTGKKITLECSQTMGHDKMYWYQQDPGMELHLIHYSYGVNSTEKGDLSSESTVSRIRTEHFPLTLESARPSHTSQYLCASTGSQYQETQYFGPGTRLLVL.

CDR3 bases: TGTGCCAGCCATCTCGGACTAGAGGTTAACAATGAGCAGTTCTTC. This sequence encodes CASHLGLEVNNEQFF. This chain joins TRBV28 and TRBJ2-1; 7 bases map to TRBD2. The CDR3 is made up of 15 amino acids. J was trimmed by 5 bases and V by 8 bases; bases with no gene match: 12. CDR1 MDHEN and CDR2 SYDVKM come from the germline V gene.

The V call is TRBV7-6, the J call TRBJ1-1, with TRBD1 identical over 9 bases. Germline loops: CDR1 SGHVS, CDR2 FNYEAQ. The CDR3 spans 15 residues. V trimming: 5 bases; J trimming: 0 bases; junction bases outside the gene matches: 4. The CDR3 region has the DNA TGTGCCAGCAGCGCCGGGACAGGGCTGAACACTGAAGCTTTCTTT. Its protein is CASSAGTGLNTEAFF.

This chain links TRBV28 with TRBJ2-1; D perhaps matches TRBD2 (5 bases). This CDR3 is built from 16 residues. Germline CDR1 is MDHEN and CDR2 is SYDVKM. The V end was cut by 5 bases, the J end by 3 bases, with 17 bases between. The DNA for the CDR3 is TGTGCCAGCAGTCCCCTTTGGGCTAGCAACTACAATGAGCAGTTCTTC. Its translation is CASSPLWASNYNEQFF. The full variable domain, its missing parts supplied by reference TRBV28 and TRBJ2-1, is DVKVTQSSRYLVKRTGEKVFLECVQDMDHENMFWYRQDPGLGLRLIYFSYDVKMKEKGDIPEGYSVSREKKERFSLILESASTNQTSMYLCASSPLWASNYNEQFFGPGTRLTVL.